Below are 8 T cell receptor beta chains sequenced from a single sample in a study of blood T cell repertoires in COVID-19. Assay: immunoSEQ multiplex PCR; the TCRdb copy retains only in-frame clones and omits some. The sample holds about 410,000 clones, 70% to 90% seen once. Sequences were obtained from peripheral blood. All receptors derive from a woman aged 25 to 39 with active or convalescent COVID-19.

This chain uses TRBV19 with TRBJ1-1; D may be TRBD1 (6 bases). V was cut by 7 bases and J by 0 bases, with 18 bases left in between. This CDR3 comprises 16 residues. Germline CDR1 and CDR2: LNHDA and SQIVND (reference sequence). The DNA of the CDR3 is TGTGCCAGTAATTGGGAGCGGGGGGCCGTGAACACTGAAGCTTTCTTT. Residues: CASNWERGAVNTEAFF.

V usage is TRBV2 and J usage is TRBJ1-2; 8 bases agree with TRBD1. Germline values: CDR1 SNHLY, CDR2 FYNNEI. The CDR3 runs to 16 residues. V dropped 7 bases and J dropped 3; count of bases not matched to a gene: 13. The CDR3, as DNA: TGTGCCAGCATTAGGACAGGGTCCTTTACATACTATGGCTACACCTTC. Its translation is CASIRTGSFTYYGYTF.

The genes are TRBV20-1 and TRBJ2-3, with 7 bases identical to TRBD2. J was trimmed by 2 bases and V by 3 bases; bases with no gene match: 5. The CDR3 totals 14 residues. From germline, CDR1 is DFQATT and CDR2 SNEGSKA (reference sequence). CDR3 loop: CSASVGGVTDTQYF. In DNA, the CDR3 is TGCAGTGCTAGTGTGGGGGGGGTCACAGATACGCAGTATTTT.

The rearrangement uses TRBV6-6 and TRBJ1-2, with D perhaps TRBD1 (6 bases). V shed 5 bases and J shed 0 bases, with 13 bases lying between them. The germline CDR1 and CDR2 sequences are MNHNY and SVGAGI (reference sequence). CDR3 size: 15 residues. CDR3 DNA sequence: TGTGCCAGCAGTCCCCGGGGGGGCCCTAACTATGGCTACACCTTC. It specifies CASSPRGGPNYGYTF.

Written as DNA, the CDR3 is TGTGCCAGCAGCTTGGGACTCTATAGCAATCAGCCCCAGCATTTT. It is translated as CASSLGLYSNQPQHF. The genes are TRBV7-2 and TRBJ1-5, with a weak D call TRBD1 (5 bases). V lost 3 bases to trimming and J lost 0 bases, with 9 bases between them. The CDR3 sequence is 15 residues long. CDR1 and CDR2 (germline): SGHTA, FQGNSA. Looking up the rest from reference TRBV7-2 and TRBJ1-5 gives the full variable domain: GAGVSQSPSNKVTEKGKDVELRCDPISGHTALYWYRQSLGQGLEFLIYFQGNSAPDKSGLPSDRFSAERTGGSVSTLTIQRTQQEDSAVYLCASSLGLYSNQPQHFGDGTRLSIL.

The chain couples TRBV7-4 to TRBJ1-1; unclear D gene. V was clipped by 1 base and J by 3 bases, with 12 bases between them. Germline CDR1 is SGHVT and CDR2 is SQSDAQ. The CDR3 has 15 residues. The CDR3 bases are TGTGCCAGCAGCTTAGGTACGGTGGAGTACACTGAAGCTTTCTTT. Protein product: CASSLGTVEYTEAFF.

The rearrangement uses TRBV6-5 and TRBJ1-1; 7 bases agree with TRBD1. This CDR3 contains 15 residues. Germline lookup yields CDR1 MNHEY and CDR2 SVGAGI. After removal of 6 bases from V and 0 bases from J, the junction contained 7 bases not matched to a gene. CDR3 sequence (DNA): TGTGCCAGCAGACAACAGGGGCCCCTGAACACTGAAGCTTTCTTT. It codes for CASRQQGPLNTEAFF.

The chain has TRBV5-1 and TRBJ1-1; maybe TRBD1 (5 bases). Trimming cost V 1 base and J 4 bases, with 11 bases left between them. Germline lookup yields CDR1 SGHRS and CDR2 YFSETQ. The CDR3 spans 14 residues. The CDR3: CASSLQGLATEAFF. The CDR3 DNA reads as TGCGCCAGCAGCTTGCAGGGATTGGCCACTGAAGCTTTCTTT.